Below, 12 T cell receptor beta chains from the same sample are listed, as sequenced in a study of tumour-infiltrating T cells in Burkitt lymphoma. The protocol was immunoSEQ multiplex PCR, while the TCRdb copy is restricted to in-frame clones and leaves out a portion. The profile shows 43,000 or so clones, approximately 31% of them singletons. Source material: tumor tissue. The receptors were gathered from a human donor with Burkitt lymphoma.

This clone was found once. V gene TRBV11-2 combines with J gene TRBJ2-7; D is undetermined. Trimming took 4 bases from V and 0 from J, leaving 10 bases between them. Germline-derived CDR1 and CDR2 are SGHAT and FQNNGV. The length of the CDR3 is 14 residues. DNA of the CDR3: TGTGCCAGCAGCTCTGGCTGGAGCTCCTACGAGCAGTACTTC. It specifies CASSSGWSSYEQYF.

The chain uses TRBV21-1 and TRBJ1-1; the listed D gene, TRBD1, was not tested against the DNA. TRBV21-1 is marked as a pseudogene. The CDR3 has 14 amino acids. CDR3 coding DNA: TGTGCCAGCAGCCGGACAACCGGAGACACTGAAGCTTTCTTT. Protein sequence: CASSRTTGDTEAFF.

This clone was seen a single time. The V and J genes are TRBV6-8 and TRBJ1-1; 7 positions match TRBD1. Germline CDR1 and CDR2: MNHGY and SAAAGT. The CDR3 extends over 14 amino acids. After removal of 7 bases from V and 0 bases from J, the junction contained 5 bases not matched to a gene. CDR3 in DNA: TGTGCCAGCAAAATGGGACAGATGAACACTGAAGCTTTCTTT. The encoded protein is CASKMGQMNTEAFF.

This clone was found a few times. The V and J genes are TRBV7-2 and TRBJ2-4; possibly TRBD1 for D (5 bases). The CDR3 consists of 15 residues. Deletions cut 7 bases from V and 6 bases from J, with 19 bases between. Germline assignment: CDR1 SGHTA and CDR2 FQGNSA. CDR3 residues: CASTSSGSRLNIQYF. For the CDR3, the DNA is TGTGCCAGCACCTCCTCAGGGTCCAGGCTAAACATTCAGTACTTC.

This clone was counted a few times. The chain employs TRBV28 and TRBJ2-7; 7 bases match TRBD2. The CDR3 has 15 amino acids. Losses at the gene ends were 3 bases for V and 5 bases for J; bases not matched to a gene: 10. Germline assignment: CDR1 MDHEN and CDR2 SYDVKM. Written as DNA, the CDR3 is TGTGCCAGCAGTTTCTTGCTCGGGAGGACTAACGAGCAGTACTTC. This sequence encodes CASSFLLGRTNEQYF.

The chain couples TRBV29-1 to TRBJ2-2; D not certain. Trimming removed 3 bases at V and 0 bases at J, with 2 bases between. Germline V lookup: CDR1 SQVTM, CDR2 ANQGSEA. The CDR3 spans 12 residues. CDR3 loop: CSVDSNTGELFF. The CDR3 region has the DNA TGCAGCGTTGATTCGAACACCGGGGAGCTGTTTTTT.

The rearrangement links TRBV4-1 to TRBJ2-5; 11 bases match TRBD1. V shed 4 bases, J shed 5 bases, and the junction held 3 bases outside the gene matches. CDR1 is MGHRA, CDR2 YSYEKL, per germline. The CDR3 runs to 14 residues. This CDR3 is CASSRDRGFETQYF. The CDR3 bases are TGCGCCAGCAGCCGGGACAGGGGGTTCGAGACCCAGTACTTC.

The chain uses TRBV27 and TRBJ2-3; 9 nucleotides line up with TRBD2. J was trimmed by 2 bases and V by 3 bases; bases with no gene match: 9. CDR3 size: 17 residues. The V gene's germline CDR1 is MNHEY and CDR2 SMNVEV (reference sequence). This chain's CDR3 is CASSFNPRLAVTDTQYF. In DNA form, the CDR3 reads TGTGCCAGCAGTTTCAACCCGCGACTAGCGGTCACAGATACGCAGTATTTT.

This clone turned up a few times. J is TRBJ2-2 and V is TRBV19; 8 bases match TRBD1. CDR3 length: 14 amino acids. The ends lost 6 bases at V and 6 bases at J; junction bases unmatched: 6. Germline loops: CDR1 LNHDA, CDR2 SQIVND (reference sequence). Written as DNA, the CDR3 is TGTGCCAGTAGACAGACAGGGGTGGCCGGGGAGCTGTTTTTT. Protein sequence: CASRQTGVAGELFF. Complete variable domain (other parts from reference TRBV19 and TRBJ2-2): DGGITQSPKYLFRKEGQNVTLSCEQNLNHDAMYWYRQDPGQGLRLIYYSQIVNDFQKGDIAEGYSVSREKKESFPLTVTSAQKNPTAFYLCASRQTGVAGELFFGEGSRLTVL.

This sequence joins TRBV5-4 and TRBJ2-7; a possible D gene is TRBD1 (5 bases). Looked up from germline, CDR1 is SGHNT and CDR2 is YYREEE (reference sequence). CDR3 length: 14 residues. Trimming took off 4 bases at V and 3 bases at J, with 14 bases between the two ends. CDR3: CASSKGQRSYEQYF. The CDR3 coding sequence is TGTGCCAGCAGCAAAGGACAAAGGAGCTACGAGCAGTACTTC. Drawing the rest from reference TRBV5-4 and TRBJ2-7, the complete variable domain is ETGVTQSPTHLIKTRGQQVTLRCSSQSGHNTVSWYQQALGQGPQFIFQYYREEENGRGNFPPRFSGLQFPNYSSELNVNALELDDSALYLCASSKGQRSYEQYFGPGTRLTVT.

This clone was observed a handful of times. The chain carries TRBV18 and TRBJ1-1, with 7 bases aligning to TRBD1. With V trimmed by 8 bases and J by 5 bases, 11 bases remained unmatched. The CDR3 extends over 14 amino acids. The germline V gene has CDR1 KGHSH and CDR2 LQKENI. The CDR3 coding sequence is TGTGCCAGCACAACCACTTCAGGGGGGACTGAAGCTTTCTTT. Translated, it gives CASTTTSGGTEAFF.

The V and J genes are TRBV2 and TRBJ1-2, with 11 bases aligning to TRBD1. CDR3 length: 14 residues. From germline, CDR1 is SNHLY and CDR2 FYNNEI. V lost 9 bases, J lost 2 bases, and 5 bases stayed unmatched. The CDR3 bases are TGTGCCAGAAACCGGGACAGGGGGAACTATGGCTACACCTTC. Its protein is CARNRDRGNYGYTF.